This T cell receptor (beta chain) derives from a study of blood T cell repertoires in COVID-19. Study overall: Whether acute or convalescent, the COVID-19 samples came from the United States, Italy and Spain.

Each participant's cohort was designated according to participant-reported clinical history. In the source study's methods: The assay estimated nucleated cells by amplifying reference gene primers. Libraries were prepared by immunoSEQ multiplex PCR; TCRdb keeps only in-frame clonotypes and omits some of them. That table is the source of V, J and clone size, and D and trimming were worked out from the DNA. The table lists over 150,000 clones, roughly 87% of them singletons, with about 6.5% in the top ten. V lost 3 bases and J lost 2, with 9 bases in between. The CDR3 loop spans 14 amino acids. Germline CDR1 reads KGHSH; CDR2 reads LQKENI.

The specimen was PBMCs or T cells enriched from blood (not recorded which). This chain links TRBV18 with TRBJ2-3; D is possibly TRBD2 (6 bases). This clonotype originated in a woman in her forties or fifties who had recovered from COVID-19. The CDR3: CASSPGTLTDTQYF. CDR3 sequence (DNA): TGTGCCAGCTCACCTGGGACTCTCACAGATACGCAGTATTTT.